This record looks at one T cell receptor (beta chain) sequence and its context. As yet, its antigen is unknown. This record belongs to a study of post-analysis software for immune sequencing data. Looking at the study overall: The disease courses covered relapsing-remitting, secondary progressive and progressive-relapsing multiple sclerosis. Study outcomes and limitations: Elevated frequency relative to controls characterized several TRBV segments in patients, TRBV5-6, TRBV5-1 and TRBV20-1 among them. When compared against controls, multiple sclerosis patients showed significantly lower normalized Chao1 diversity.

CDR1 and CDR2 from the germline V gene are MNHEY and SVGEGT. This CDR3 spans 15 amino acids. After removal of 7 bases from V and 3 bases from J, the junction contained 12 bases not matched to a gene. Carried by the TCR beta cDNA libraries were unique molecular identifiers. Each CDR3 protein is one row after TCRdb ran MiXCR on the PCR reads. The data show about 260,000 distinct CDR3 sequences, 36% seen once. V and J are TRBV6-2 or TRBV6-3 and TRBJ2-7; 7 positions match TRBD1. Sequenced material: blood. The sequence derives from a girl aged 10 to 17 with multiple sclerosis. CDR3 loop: CASKPQGVQVYEQYF. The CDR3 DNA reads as TGTGCCAGCAAACCGCAGGGGGTTCAAGTCTACGAGCAGTACTTC.